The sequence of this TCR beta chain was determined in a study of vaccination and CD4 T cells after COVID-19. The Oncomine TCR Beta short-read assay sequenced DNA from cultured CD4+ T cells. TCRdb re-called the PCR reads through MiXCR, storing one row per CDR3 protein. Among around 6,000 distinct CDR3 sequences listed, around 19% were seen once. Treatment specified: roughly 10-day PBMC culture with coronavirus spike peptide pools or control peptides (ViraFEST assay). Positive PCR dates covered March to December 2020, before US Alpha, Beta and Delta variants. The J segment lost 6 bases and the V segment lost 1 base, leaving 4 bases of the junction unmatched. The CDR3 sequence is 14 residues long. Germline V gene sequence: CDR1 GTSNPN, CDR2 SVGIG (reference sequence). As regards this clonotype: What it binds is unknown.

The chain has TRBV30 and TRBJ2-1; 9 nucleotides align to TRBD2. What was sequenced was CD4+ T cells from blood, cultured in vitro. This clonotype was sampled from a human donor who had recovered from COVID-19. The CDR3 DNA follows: TGTGCCTGGAGTGATGAGCGGGGGGCCAATGAGCAGTTCTTC. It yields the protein CAWSDERGANEQFF.